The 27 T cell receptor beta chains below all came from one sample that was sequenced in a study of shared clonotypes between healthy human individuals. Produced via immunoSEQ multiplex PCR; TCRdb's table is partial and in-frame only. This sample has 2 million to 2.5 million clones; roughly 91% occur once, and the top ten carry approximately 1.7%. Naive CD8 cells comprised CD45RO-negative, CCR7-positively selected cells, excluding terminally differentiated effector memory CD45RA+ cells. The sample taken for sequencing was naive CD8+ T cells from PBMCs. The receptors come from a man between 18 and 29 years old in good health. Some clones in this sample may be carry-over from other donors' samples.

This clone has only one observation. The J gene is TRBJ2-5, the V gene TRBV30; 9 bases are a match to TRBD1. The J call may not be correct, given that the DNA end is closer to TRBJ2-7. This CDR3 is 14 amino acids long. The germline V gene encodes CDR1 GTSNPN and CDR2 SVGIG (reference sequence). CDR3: CAWNSGTGSYEQYF. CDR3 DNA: TGTGCCTGGAACTCCGGGACAGGGAGCTACGAGCAGTACTTC.

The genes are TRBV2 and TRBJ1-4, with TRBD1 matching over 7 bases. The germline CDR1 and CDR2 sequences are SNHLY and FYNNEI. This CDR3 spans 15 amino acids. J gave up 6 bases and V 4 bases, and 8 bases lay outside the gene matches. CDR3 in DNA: TGTGCCAGCAGTGGCCCCCAGGGGGATCATGAAAAACTGTTTTTT. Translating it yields CASSGPQGDHEKLFF.

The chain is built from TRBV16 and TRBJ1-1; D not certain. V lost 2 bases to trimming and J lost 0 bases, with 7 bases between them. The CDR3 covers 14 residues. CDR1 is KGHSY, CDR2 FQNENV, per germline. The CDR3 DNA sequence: TGTGCCAGCAGCCAACTGACCATGAACACTGAAGCTTTCTTT. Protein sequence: CASSQLTMNTEAFF.

The CDR3 DNA reads as TGTGCCAGCAGGTCGGGACAGGGGCCCTTCAACTATGGCTACACCTTC. The encoded protein is CASRSGQGPFNYGYTF. The chain uses TRBV2 and TRBJ1-2; TRBD1 aligns across 10 bases. Losses at the gene ends were 6 bases for V and 2 bases for J; bases not matched to a gene: 9. The CDR3 has 16 residues. The germline CDR1 and CDR2 sequences are SNHLY and FYNNEI.

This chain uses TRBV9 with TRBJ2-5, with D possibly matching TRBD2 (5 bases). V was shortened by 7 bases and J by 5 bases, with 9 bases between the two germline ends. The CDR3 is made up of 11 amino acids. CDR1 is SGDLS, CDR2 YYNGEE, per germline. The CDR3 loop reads CASGSLETQYF. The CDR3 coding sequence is TGTGCCAGCGGGAGTTTGGAGACCCAGTACTTC.

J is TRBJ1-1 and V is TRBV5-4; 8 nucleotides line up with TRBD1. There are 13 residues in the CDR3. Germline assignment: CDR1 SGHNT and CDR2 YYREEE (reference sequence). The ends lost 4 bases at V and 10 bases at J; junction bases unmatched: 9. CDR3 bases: TGTGCCAGCAGCACCGGACAGGGCTTAGGAGCTTTCTTT. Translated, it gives CASSTGQGLGAFF.

Here the CDR3 DNA reads TGTGCCAGCACCCTAACCGGGACAGGGGTAGATACGCAGTATTTT. This codes for CASTLTGTGVDTQYF. The rearrangement joins TRBV28 to TRBJ2-3, with 10 nucleotides matching TRBD1. V trimming: 7 bases; J trimming: 5 bases; junction bases outside the gene matches: 9. CDR3 length: 15 amino acids. Germline CDR1 reads MDHEN; CDR2 reads SYDVKM. The full variable domain, completed using reference TRBV28 and TRBJ2-3, is DVKVTQSSRYLVKRTGEKVFLECVQDMDHENMFWYRQDPGLGLRLIYFSYDVKMKEKGDIPEGYSVSREKKERFSLILESASTNQTSMYLCASTLTGTGVDTQYFGPGTRLTVL.

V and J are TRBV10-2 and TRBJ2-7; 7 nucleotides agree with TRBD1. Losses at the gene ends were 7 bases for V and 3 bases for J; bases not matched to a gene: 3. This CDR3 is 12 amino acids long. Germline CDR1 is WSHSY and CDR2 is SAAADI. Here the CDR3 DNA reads TGCGCCAGCACTGACAGGGTCTACGAGCAGTACTTC. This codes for CASTDRVYEQYF.

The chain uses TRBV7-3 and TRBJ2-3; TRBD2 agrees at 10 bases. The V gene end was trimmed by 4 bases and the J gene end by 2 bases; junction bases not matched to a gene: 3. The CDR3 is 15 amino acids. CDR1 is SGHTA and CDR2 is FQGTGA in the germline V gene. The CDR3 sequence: CASSWLAGDTDTQYF. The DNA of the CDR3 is TGTGCCAGCAGCTGGCTAGCGGGAGACACAGATACGCAGTATTTT.

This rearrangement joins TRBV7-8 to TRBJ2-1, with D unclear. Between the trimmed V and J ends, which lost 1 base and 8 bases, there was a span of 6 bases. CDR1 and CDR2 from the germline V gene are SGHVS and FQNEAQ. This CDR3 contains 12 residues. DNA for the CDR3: TGTGCCAGCAGCTTAGTCAGGCATGAGCAGTTCTTC. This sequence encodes CASSLVRHEQFF.

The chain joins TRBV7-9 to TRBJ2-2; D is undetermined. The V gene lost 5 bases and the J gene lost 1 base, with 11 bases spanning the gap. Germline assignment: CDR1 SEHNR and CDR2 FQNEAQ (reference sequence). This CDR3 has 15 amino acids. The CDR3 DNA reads TGTGCCAGCAGCCAATTCCGAGGGAACACCGGGGAGCTGTTTTTT. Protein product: CASSQFRGNTGELFF.

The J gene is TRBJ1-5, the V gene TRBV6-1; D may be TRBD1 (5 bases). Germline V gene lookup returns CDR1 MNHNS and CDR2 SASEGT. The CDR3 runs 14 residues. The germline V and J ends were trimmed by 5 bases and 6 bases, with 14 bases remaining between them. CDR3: CASSFRDSRQPQHF. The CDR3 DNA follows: TGTGCCAGCAGTTTCCGGGACTCTCGTCAGCCCCAGCATTTT.

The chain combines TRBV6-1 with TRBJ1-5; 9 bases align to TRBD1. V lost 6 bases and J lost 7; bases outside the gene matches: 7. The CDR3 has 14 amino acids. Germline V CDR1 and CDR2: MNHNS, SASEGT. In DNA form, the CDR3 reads TGTGCCAGCAGGGGGACAGGGCCCCGGCAGCCCCAGCATTTT. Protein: CASRGTGPRQPQHF.

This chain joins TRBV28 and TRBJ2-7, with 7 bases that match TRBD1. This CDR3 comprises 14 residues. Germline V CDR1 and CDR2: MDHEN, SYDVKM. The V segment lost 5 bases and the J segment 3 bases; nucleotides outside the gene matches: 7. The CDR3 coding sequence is TGTGCCAGCAGTATCCGGACAGGAAGCTACGAGCAGTACTTC. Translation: CASSIRTGSYEQYF.

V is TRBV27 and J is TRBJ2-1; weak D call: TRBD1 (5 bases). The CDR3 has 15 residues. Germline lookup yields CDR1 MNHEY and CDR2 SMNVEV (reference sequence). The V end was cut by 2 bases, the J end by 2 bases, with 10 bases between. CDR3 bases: TGTGCCAGCAGTTTAGGAATGACAGCCTACAATGAGCAGTTCTTC. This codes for CASSLGMTAYNEQFF.

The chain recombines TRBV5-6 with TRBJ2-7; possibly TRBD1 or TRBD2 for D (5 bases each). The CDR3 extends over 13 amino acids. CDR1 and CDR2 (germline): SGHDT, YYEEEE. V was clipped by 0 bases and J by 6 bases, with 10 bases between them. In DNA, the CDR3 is TGTGCCAGCAGCTTGGTGGGGGAGAGCGAGCAGTACTTC. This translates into CASSLVGESEQYF.

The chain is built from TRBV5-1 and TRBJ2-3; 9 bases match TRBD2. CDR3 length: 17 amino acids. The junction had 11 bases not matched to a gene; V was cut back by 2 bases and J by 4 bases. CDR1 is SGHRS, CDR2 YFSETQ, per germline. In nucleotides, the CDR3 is TGCGCCAGCAGCTTTCTGAGTAGCGGGAGAATGTCAGATACGCAGTATTTT. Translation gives CASSFLSSGRMSDTQYF.

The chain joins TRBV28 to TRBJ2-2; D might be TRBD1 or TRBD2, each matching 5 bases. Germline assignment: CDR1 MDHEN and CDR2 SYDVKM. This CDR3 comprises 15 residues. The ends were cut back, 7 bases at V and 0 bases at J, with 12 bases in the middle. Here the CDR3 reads CASTGTVANTGELFF. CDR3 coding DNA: TGTGCCAGCACCGGGACCGTAGCGAACACCGGGGAGCTGTTTTTT. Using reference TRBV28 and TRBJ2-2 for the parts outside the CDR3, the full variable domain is DVKVTQSSRYLVKRTGEKVFLECVQDMDHENMFWYRQDPGLGLRLIYFSYDVKMKEKGDIPEGYSVSREKKERFSLILESASTNQTSMYLCASTGTVANTGELFFGEGSRLTVL.

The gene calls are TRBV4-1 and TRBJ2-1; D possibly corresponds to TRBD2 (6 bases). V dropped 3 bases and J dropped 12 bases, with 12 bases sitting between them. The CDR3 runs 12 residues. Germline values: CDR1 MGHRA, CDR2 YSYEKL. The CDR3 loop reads CASSQAGYLQFF. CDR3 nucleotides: TGCGCCAGCAGCCAGGCGGGATATCTGCAGTTCTTC.

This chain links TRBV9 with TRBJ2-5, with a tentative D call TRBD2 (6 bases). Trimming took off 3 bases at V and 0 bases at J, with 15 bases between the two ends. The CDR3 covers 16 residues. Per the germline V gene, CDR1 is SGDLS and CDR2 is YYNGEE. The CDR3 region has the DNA TGTGCCAGCAGCGCGGCGGGGACGCGGTACCAAGAGACCCAGTACTTC. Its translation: CASSAAGTRYQETQYF.

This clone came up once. CDR3 sequence reads: CASSLARDTYYEQYF. Written as DNA, the CDR3 is TGTGCCAGCAGCTTAGCGCGGGACACCTACTACGAGCAGTACTTC. The chain has TRBV7-2 and TRBJ2-7; tentatively, D is TRBD1 or TRBD2 (6 bases each). From germline, CDR1 is SGHTA and CDR2 FQGNSA. This CDR3 comprises 15 residues. Trimming shortened V by 0 bases and J by 3 bases, and 12 bases separated the two germline ends.

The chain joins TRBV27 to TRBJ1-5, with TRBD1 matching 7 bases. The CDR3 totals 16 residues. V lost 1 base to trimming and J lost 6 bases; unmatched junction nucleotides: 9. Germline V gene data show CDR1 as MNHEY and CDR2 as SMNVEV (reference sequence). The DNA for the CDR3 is TGTGCCAGCAGTTTATTAGGCCAGGGGGTGGCTCAGCCCCAGCATTTT. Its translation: CASSLLGQGVAQPQHF.

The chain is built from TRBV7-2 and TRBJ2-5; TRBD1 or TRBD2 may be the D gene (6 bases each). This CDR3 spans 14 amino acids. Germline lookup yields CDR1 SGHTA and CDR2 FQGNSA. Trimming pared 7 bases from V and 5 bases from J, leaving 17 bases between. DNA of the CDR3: TGTGCCAGCATCCTCGAGGGGGGAGAGGAGACCCAGTACTTC. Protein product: CASILEGGEETQYF.

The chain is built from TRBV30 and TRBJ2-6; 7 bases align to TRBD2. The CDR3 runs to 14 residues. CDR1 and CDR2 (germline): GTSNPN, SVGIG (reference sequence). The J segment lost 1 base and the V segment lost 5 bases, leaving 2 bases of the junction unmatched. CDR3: CAWGRGSGANVLTF. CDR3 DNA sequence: TGTGCCTGGGGGAGGGGTTCTGGGGCCAACGTCCTGACTTTC. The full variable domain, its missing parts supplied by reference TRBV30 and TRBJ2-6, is SQTIHQWPATLVQPVGSPLSLECTVEGTSNPNLYWYRQAAGRGLQLLFYSVGIGQISSEVPQNLSASRPQDRQFILSSKKLLLSDSGFYLCAWGRGSGANVLTFGAGSRLTVL.

CDR3 residues: CASSALSGQLYGYTF. The CDR3, as DNA: TGTGCCAGCAGCGCGCTCTCGGGACAGCTCTATGGCTACACCTTC. The rearrangement uses TRBV19 and TRBJ1-2, with 7 bases identical to TRBD1. The ends lost 9 bases at V and 4 bases at J; junction bases unmatched: 14. This CDR3 spans 15 amino acids. Germline V lookup: CDR1 LNHDA, CDR2 SQIVND (reference sequence).

The CDR3 DNA reads TGTGCCACCAGCAGAGGGTCGACAGGGGGAGAGACCCAGTACTTC. This gives the protein CATSRGSTGGETQYF. V usage is TRBV15 and J usage is TRBJ2-5; 9 bases agree with TRBD1. The V gene's germline CDR1 is LNHNV and CDR2 YYDKDF (reference sequence). J was trimmed by 4 bases and V by 1 base; bases with no gene match: 4. The CDR3 is 15 residues long.

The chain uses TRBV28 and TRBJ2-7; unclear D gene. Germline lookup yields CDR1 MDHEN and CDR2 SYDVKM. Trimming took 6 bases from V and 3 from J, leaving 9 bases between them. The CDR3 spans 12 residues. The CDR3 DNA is TGTGCCAGCAGGGGCTTAAGCTACGAGCAGTACTTC. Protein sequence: CASRGLSYEQYF.